Below, 14 T cell receptor beta chains from the same sample are listed, as sequenced in a study of control samples from healthy donors and cancer patients. Using immunoSEQ multiplex PCR, the repertoire was profiled, and TCRdb retains in-frame clones only, with some absent. The repertoire holds roughly 40,000 clones, with 70% to 90% as singletons. The sequenced sample consisted of blood. These receptors originate from a man aged 60-69 years in good health.

The chain carries TRBV7-3 and TRBJ1-1, with 8 bases that match TRBD1. Germline CDR1 reads SGHTA; CDR2 reads FQGTGA. The CDR3 totals 14 residues. J gave up 2 bases and V 5 bases, and 4 bases lay outside the gene matches. The CDR3, as DNA: TGTGCCAGCAGCGCAGCAGGGGGCAACACTGAAGCTTTCTTT. Translation gives CASSAAGGNTEAFF.

The rearrangement links TRBV2 to TRBJ1-2; D ambiguous. Germline V CDR1 and CDR2: SNHLY, FYNNEI. The CDR3 spans 13 residues. Trimming stripped 4 bases from V and 1 base from J, with 7 bases between. The CDR3 nucleotides are TGTGCCAGCAGTGTTGGCATTAACTATGGCTACACCTTC. Translation: CASSVGINYGYTF.

The rearrangement uses TRBV3-1 (or the pseudogene TRBV3-2) and TRBJ2-1; 8 bases line up with TRBD1. Germline CDR1 and CDR2: LGHDT and YNNKEL (reference sequence). This CDR3 contains 15 residues. The V and J ends lost 3 bases and 0 bases, in that order; junction bases with no gene match: 1. CDR3 nucleotides: TGTGCCAGCAGCCAGGGACAGGACTCCTACAATGAGCAGTTCTTC. It encodes CASSQGQDSYNEQFF.

The table lists this clone with a count of one. This chain uses TRBV6-5 with TRBJ1-1, with D hard to call. Trimming removed 2 bases from V and 0 bases from J, with 10 bases in between. Germline CDR1 is MNHEY and CDR2 is SVGAGI. The length of the CDR3 is 15 residues. The CDR3 spells CASSYGVTMNTEAFF. CDR3 DNA: TGTGCCAGCAGTTACGGGGTAACGATGAACACTGAAGCTTTCTTT.

The chain links TRBV27 to TRBJ1-1; D is undetermined. Trimming removed 8 bases at V and 0 bases at J, with 7 bases between. The CDR3 runs 12 residues. In germline, CDR1 is MNHEY, CDR2 SMNVEV (reference sequence). The CDR3 region has the DNA TGTGCCAGCTCCCGACTGAACACTGAAGCTTTCTTT. Protein product: CASSRLNTEAFF.

This rearrangement joins TRBV9 to TRBJ1-5; D perhaps matches TRBD1 (6 bases). Deletions cut 0 bases from V and 4 bases from J, with 14 bases between. From germline, CDR1 is SGDLS and CDR2 YYNGEE. The CDR3 totals 16 residues. CDR3 nucleotide sequence: TGTGCCAGCAGCGTAGAAGGAGGGCAGGGGAATCAGCCCCAGCATTTT. Translation gives CASSVEGGQGNQPQHF. Full variable domain (rest looked up from reference TRBV9 and TRBJ1-5): DSGVTQTPKHLITATGQRVTLRCSPRSGDLSVYWYQQSLDQGLQFLIQYYNGEERAKGNILERFSAQQFPDLHSELNLSSLELGDSALYFCASSVEGGQGNQPQHFGDGTRLSIL.

The chain links TRBV12-3 or TRBV12-4 to TRBJ1-5, with TRBD1 identical over 7 bases. The J segment lost 6 bases and the V segment lost 1 base, leaving 0 bases of the junction unmatched. The CDR3 has 13 residues. The CDR3: CASSLGDSQPQHF. The DNA of the CDR3 is TGTGCCAGCAGTTTAGGGGACAGTCAGCCCCAGCATTTT.

The chain has TRBV7-2 and TRBJ1-3; D remains ambiguous. The V gene's germline CDR1 is SGHTA and CDR2 FQGNSA. The CDR3 loop spans 15 amino acids. Trimming cost V 5 bases and J 4 bases, with 15 bases left between them. CDR3 bases: TGTGCCAGCAGCACTACGGGAGGCGTGGGAAACACCATATATTTT. Its protein product is CASSTTGGVGNTIYF.

The chain combines TRBV5-6 with TRBJ1-1; 8 nucleotides align to TRBD1. J gave up 5 bases and V 5 bases, and 11 bases lay outside the gene matches. The CDR3 spans 15 residues. In germline, CDR1 is SGHDT, CDR2 YYEEEE. DNA of the CDR3: TGTGCCAGCAGTCTCAAGACAGGGGCAGGAACTGAAGCTTTCTTT. It specifies CASSLKTGAGTEAFF.

The chain combines TRBV6-5 with TRBJ2-3; 7 bases line up with TRBD2. CDR1 and CDR2 (germline): MNHEY, SVGAGI. The ends lost 6 bases at V and 2 bases at J; junction bases unmatched: 5. This CDR3 comprises 14 residues. Here the CDR3 DNA reads TGTGCCAGCAGAACGAGGGACTACACAGATACGCAGTATTTT. This translates into CASRTRDYTDTQYF.

The table lists this clone with a count of one. DNA of the CDR3: TGTGCCAGCAGCTTGGACGGGGGCAGTGGGTGGAATGAGCAGTTCTTC. Protein product: CASSLDGGSGWNEQFF. The chain joins TRBV5-4 to TRBJ2-1, with D perhaps matching TRBD1 or TRBD2 (6 bases each). This CDR3 region has 16 residues. Trimming took 0 bases from V and 7 from J, leaving 17 bases between them. The germline V gene encodes CDR1 SGHNT and CDR2 YYREEE (reference sequence). Full variable domain (outside the CDR3, taken from reference TRBV5-4 and TRBJ2-1): ETGVTQSPTHLIKTRGQQVTLRCSSQSGHNTVSWYQQALGQGPQFIFQYYREEENGRGNFPPRFSGLQFPNYSSELNVNALELDDSALYLCASSLDGGSGWNEQFFGPGTRLTVL.

This clone was counted a few times. The gene calls are TRBV7-9 and TRBJ2-1; no clear D gene. Germline-derived CDR1 and CDR2 are SEHNR and FQNEAQ (reference sequence). The CDR3 is made up of 12 amino acids. V was shortened by 2 bases and J by 5 bases, with 4 bases between the two germline ends. In DNA form, the CDR3 reads TGTGCCAGCAGCTTATTCGACAATGAGCAGTTCTTC. Translation: CASSLFDNEQFF.

The chain combines TRBV19 with TRBJ1-5; D might be TRBD1 (6 bases). In germline, CDR1 is LNHDA, CDR2 SQIVND (reference sequence). The CDR3 covers 16 residues. Trimming removed 5 bases from V and 4 bases from J, with 18 bases in between. CDR3 sequence reads: CASSLGTNRGNQPQHF. The CDR3 coding sequence is TGTGCCAGTAGTCTCGGGACAAATCGAGGGAATCAGCCCCAGCATTTT.

This rearrangement joins TRBV11-2 to TRBJ2-1; 7 nucleotides agree with TRBD1. Trimming at V came to 5 bases and at J to 0 bases, leaving 4 bases not matched to a gene. CDR3 length equals 15 residues. Per germline, CDR1 SGHAT and CDR2 FQNNGV. The CDR3 nucleotides read TGTGCCAGCAGCACGACAGGGAGCTCCTACAATGAGCAGTTCTTC. The encoded protein is CASSTTGSSYNEQFF. Full variable domain (remainder filled in from reference TRBV11-2 and TRBJ2-1): EAGVAQSPRYKIIEKRQSVAFWCNPISGHATLYWYQQILGQGPKLLIQFQNNGVVDDSQLPKDRFSAERLKGVDSTLKIQPAKLEDSAVYLCASSTTGSSYNEQFFGPGTRLTVL.